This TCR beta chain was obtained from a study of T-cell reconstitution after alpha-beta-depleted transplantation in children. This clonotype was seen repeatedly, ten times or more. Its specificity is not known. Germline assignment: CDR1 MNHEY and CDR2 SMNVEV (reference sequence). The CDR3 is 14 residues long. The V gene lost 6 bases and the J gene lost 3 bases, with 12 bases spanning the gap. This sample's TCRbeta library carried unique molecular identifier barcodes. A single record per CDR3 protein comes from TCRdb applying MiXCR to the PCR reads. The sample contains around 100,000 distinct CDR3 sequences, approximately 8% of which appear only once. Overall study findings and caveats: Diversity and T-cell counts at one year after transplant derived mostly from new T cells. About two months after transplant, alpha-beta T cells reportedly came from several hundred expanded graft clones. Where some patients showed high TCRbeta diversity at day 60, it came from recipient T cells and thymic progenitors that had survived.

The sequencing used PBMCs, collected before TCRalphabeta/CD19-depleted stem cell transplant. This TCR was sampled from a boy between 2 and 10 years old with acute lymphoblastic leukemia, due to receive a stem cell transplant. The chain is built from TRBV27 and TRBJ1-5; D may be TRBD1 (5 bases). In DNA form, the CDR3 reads TGTGCCAGCAGGGAAAGACAGAACAATCAGCCCCAGCATTTT. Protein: CASRERQNNQPQHF.